This paragraph covers one TCR beta chain sequence. The data were obtained in a study of beta chain features in type 1 diabetes. Of the isolated RNA, all was reverse transcribed, and so the sequenced material was expressed TCRB transcripts. Some clones are missing from TCRdb's copy, which holds only in-frame ones; the method was immunoSEQ multiplex PCR. The sample holds under 900,000 clones, roughly 17% seen once. The CDR3 length is 13 residues. The germline CDR1 and CDR2 sequences are MDHEN and SYDVKM. The germline V and J ends were trimmed by 6 bases and 6 bases, with 12 bases remaining between them.

Sequencing was carried out using naive CD4+ T cells from blood. The sequence derives from a woman aged 18-29 years in good health. This chain uses TRBV28 with TRBJ1-5; D unclear. In nucleotides, the CDR3 is TGTGCCAGCAGAGCTTTGGATCCTCAGCCCCAGCATTTT. Residues: CASRALDPQPQHF.